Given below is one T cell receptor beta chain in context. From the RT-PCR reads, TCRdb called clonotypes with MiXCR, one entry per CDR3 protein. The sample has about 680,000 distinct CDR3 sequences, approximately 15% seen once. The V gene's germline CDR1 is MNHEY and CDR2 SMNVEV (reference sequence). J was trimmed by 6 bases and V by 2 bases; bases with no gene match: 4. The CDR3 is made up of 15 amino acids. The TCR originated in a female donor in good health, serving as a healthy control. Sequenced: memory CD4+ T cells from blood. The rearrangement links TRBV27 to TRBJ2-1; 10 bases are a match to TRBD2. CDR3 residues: CASSLVSSGSNEQFF. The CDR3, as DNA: TGTGCCAGCAGTTTAGTGTCTAGCGGGAGCAATGAGCAGTTCTTC.